A single sample gave rise to the 20 T cell receptor beta chains below, sequenced in a study of shared clonotypes between healthy human individuals. Profiled with immunoSEQ multiplex PCR; TCRdb holds only in-frame clones, not every one. The sample includes some 1 million clones, around four fifths of them seen just once. The sample comprised memory CD4+ T cells sorted from blood. The subset is: CD45RA-negative fraction. These receptors all come from a man between 18 and 35 years old in good health.

The chain uses TRBV4-1 and TRBJ2-5; D is uncertain. Germline V gene lookup returns CDR1 MGHRA and CDR2 YSYEKL. The CDR3 totals 15 residues. V was trimmed by 0 bases and J by 1 base, leaving 9 bases between them. In DNA form, the CDR3 reads TGCGCCAGCAGCCAAGATGAACAATTCCAAGAGACCCAGTACTTC. It specifies CASSQDEQFQETQYF.

This chain links TRBV30 with TRBJ1-1, with 8 positions matching TRBD1. V trimming: 7 bases; J trimming: 4 bases; junction bases outside the gene matches: 11. The germline CDR1 and CDR2 sequences are GTSNPN and SVGIG (reference sequence). This CDR3 is 14 amino acids long. This chain's CDR3 is CAYQGAPQFTEAFF. The CDR3 DNA sequence: TGTGCCTACCAGGGGGCCCCTCAGTTCACTGAAGCTTTCTTT.

V is TRBV4-1 and J is TRBJ1-2; D perhaps matches TRBD1 (6 bases). Trimming removed 6 bases at V and 8 bases at J, with 16 bases between. In germline, CDR1 is MGHRA, CDR2 YSYEKL. CDR3 length: 13 residues. DNA for the CDR3: TGCGCCAGCAGTCAAAGGGGGGCTGGCGGCTACACCTTC. This codes for CASSQRGAGGYTF.

This clone was detected only a few times. The chain couples TRBV6-5 to TRBJ2-1; 9 nucleotides align to TRBD2. CDR1 and CDR2 from the germline V gene are MNHEY and SVGAGI. The ends lost 1 base at V and 10 bases at J; junction bases unmatched: 2. The CDR3 totals 13 residues. DNA of the CDR3: TGTGCCAGCAGTTACTTAAGCGGGGGGGAGCAGTTCTTC. Translation gives CASSYLSGGEQFF.

The V call is TRBV9, the J call TRBJ2-7, with a weak D call TRBD2 (6 bases). Germline V CDR1 and CDR2: SGDLS, YYNGEE. CDR3 size: 15 residues. Trimming took off 4 bases at V and 7 bases at J, with 21 bases between the two ends. DNA of the CDR3: TGTGCCAGCAGCCCAAAGGGGACTGTAGCTGGGGAGCAGTACTTC. The encoded protein is CASSPKGTVAGEQYF.

This chain links TRBV5-1 with TRBJ2-7; TRBD1 aligns across 11 bases. This CDR3 comprises 16 residues. Germline CDR1 and CDR2: SGHRS and YFSETQ. The V segment lost 0 bases and the J segment 7 bases; nucleotides outside the gene matches: 9. CDR3 sequence (DNA): TGCGCCAGCAGCTTGGTTCCCTGGACAGGGGGCAGTGAGCAGTACTTC. Protein: CASSLVPWTGGSEQYF.

This sequence joins TRBV28 and TRBJ1-5; maybe TRBD1 (6 bases). Germline assignment: CDR1 MDHEN and CDR2 SYDVKM. This CDR3 has 15 residues. V gave up 5 bases and J gave up 5 bases, with 16 bases separating them. The CDR3: CASSPPGGGHQPQHF. Here the CDR3 DNA reads TGTGCCAGCAGTCCCCCCGGAGGGGGGCATCAGCCCCAGCATTTT.

The chain joins TRBV6-6 to TRBJ1-2, with 8 bases lining up with TRBD1. V dropped 0 bases and J dropped 0; count of bases not matched to a gene: 0. Germline V gives CDR1 MNHNY, CDR2 SVGAGI (reference sequence). The CDR3 is 15 residues long. The CDR3: CASSYSDRANYGYTF. The CDR3 DNA sequence: TGTGCCAGCAGTTACTCGGACAGGGCTAACTATGGCTACACCTTC.

Details on this clone: This likely reflects a read error, since a far larger clone is one base away. Other DNA sequences in this specimen translate into the identical CDR3. The chain uses TRBV7-9 and TRBJ1-1; D is undetermined. The CDR3 covers 13 residues. Between the trimmed V and J ends, which lost 1 base and 5 bases, there was a span of 8 bases. Germline-derived CDR1 and CDR2 are SEHNR and FQNEAQ (reference sequence). CDR3 residues: CASSLGEGTEAFF. The CDR3 DNA sequence: TGTGCCAGCAGCTTAGGGGAGGGAACTGAAGCTTTCTTT.

The CDR3 DNA sequence: TGTGCCAGCAGCTTAGTTGGAGGGTTCAACTATGGCTACACCTTC. Translated: CASSLVGGFNYGYTF. The chain joins TRBV7-9 to TRBJ1-2; no reliable D call. Trimming took off 1 base at V and 2 bases at J, with 11 bases between the two ends. Germline V gene data show CDR1 as SEHNR and CDR2 as FQNEAQ (reference sequence). CDR3 size: 15 residues.

The CDR3: CASSYEGRGNTEAFF. CDR3 in DNA: TGTGCCAGCAGTTACGAGGGAAGAGGGAACACTGAAGCTTTCTTT. V is TRBV6-5 and J is TRBJ1-1; D is ambiguous. The CDR3 sequence is 15 residues long. Per the germline V gene, CDR1 is MNHEY and CDR2 is SVGAGI. Trimming pared 2 bases from V and 1 base from J, leaving 11 bases between.

The chain uses TRBV7-9 and TRBJ2-5, with 12 bases identical to TRBD2. The V segment lost 7 bases and the J segment 4 bases; nucleotides outside the gene matches: 10. This CDR3 comprises 16 residues. Germline CDR1 SEHNR, CDR2 FQNEAQ (reference sequence). In DNA, the CDR3 is TGTGCCAGCACCCTGACTAGCGGGGGAGGTAGAGAGACCCAGTACTTC. Translation: CASTLTSGGGRETQYF.

The chain recombines TRBV9 with TRBJ1-1; a weak D match, TRBD1 (6 bases). CDR1 is SGDLS, CDR2 YYNGEE, per germline. The germline V and J ends were trimmed by 4 bases and 8 bases, with 12 bases remaining between them. CDR3 length: 12 amino acids. The CDR3 reads CASSTRGGEAFF. The CDR3 nucleotides are TGTGCCAGCAGCACGAGGGGGGGCGAAGCTTTCTTT. The whole variable domain, remainder taken from reference TRBV9 and TRBJ1-1, is DSGVTQTPKHLITATGQRVTLRCSPRSGDLSVYWYQQSLDQGLQFLIQYYNGEERAKGNILERFSAQQFPDLHSELNLSSLELGDSALYFCASSTRGGEAFFGQGTRLTVV.

The chain carries TRBV6-1 and TRBJ2-2; 10 bases align to TRBD2. Germline-derived CDR1 and CDR2 are MNHNS and SASEGT. V gave up 7 bases and J gave up 1 base; unmatched junction bases: 3. The CDR3 spans 15 residues. As DNA, the CDR3 is TGTGCCAGCACGGCTAGCGGGGGGAACACCGGGGAGCTGTTTTTT. Amino acids: CASTASGGNTGELFF.

This clone showed up just a few times. The chain carries TRBV5-1 and TRBJ2-2; D gene unclear. Germline-derived CDR1 and CDR2 are SGHRS and YFSETQ. The V and J ends lost 5 bases and 3 bases respectively, with 11 bases between them. The CDR3 totals 14 residues. In DNA, the CDR3 is TGCGCCAGCAGGCTGTTAACAGACACCGGGGAGCTGTTTTTT. It encodes CASRLLTDTGELFF.

In this sample, this clone turned up a few times. The same CDR3 can be traced to other DNA sequences in this sample. The chain uses TRBV7-2 and TRBJ1-1; unclear D gene. The CDR3 contains 12 residues. V lost 1 base to trimming and J lost 0 bases, with 0 bases between them. Germline V gene lookup returns CDR1 SGHTA and CDR2 FQGNSA. CDR3 in DNA: TGTGCCAGCAGCTTAGTGAACACTGAAGCTTTCTTT. Translation gives CASSLVNTEAFF.

V is TRBV7-9 and J is TRBJ2-5; 8 bases are a match to TRBD1. J lost 1 base, V lost 4 bases, and 2 bases had no gene match. CDR3 length: 14 residues. CDR1 is SEHNR and CDR2 is FQNEAQ in the germline V gene (reference sequence). The CDR3 nucleotides are TGTGCCAGCAGCTGGACAGGGCCCCAAGAGACCCAGTACTTC. Its protein is CASSWTGPQETQYF. Full variable domain (remainder filled in from reference TRBV7-9 and TRBJ2-5): DTGVSQNPRHKITKRGQNVTFRCDPISEHNRLYWYRQTLGQGPEFLTYFQNEAQLEKSRLLSDRFSAERPKGSFSTLEIQRTEQGDSAMYLCASSWTGPQETQYFGPGTRLLVL.

This clone was picked up one time. This chain uses TRBV18 with TRBJ2-1; 9 bases agree with TRBD2. The CDR3 has 13 residues. With 6 bases clipped from V and 8 bases from J, the junction kept 5 bases outside the gene matches. In germline, CDR1 is KGHSH, CDR2 LQKENI. CDR3 nucleotide sequence: TGTGCCAGCTCCCTGCGGGAGGGCGATGAGCAGTTCTTC. Its translation: CASSLREGDEQFF. The full variable domain, with the rest looked up from reference TRBV18 and TRBJ2-1, is NAGVMQNPRHLVRRRGQEARLRCSPMKGHSHVYWYRQLPEEGLKFMVYLQKENIIDESGMPKERFSAEFPKEGPSILRIQQVVRGDSAAYFCASSLREGDEQFFGPGTRLTVL.

The V gene is TRBV2, the J gene TRBJ2-5, with D unclear. Germline CDR1 reads SNHLY; CDR2 reads FYNNEI. There are 12 residues in the CDR3. Trimming removed 1 base from V and 7 bases from J, with 7 bases in between. CDR3 loop: CASSEDRRTQYF. DNA of the CDR3: TGTGCCAGCAGTGAAGACCGACGGACCCAGTACTTC. The whole variable domain, remainder taken from reference TRBV2 and TRBJ2-5, is EPEVTQTPSHQVTQMGQEVILRCVPISNHLYFYWYRQILGQKVEFLVSFYNNEISEKSEIFDDQFSVERPDGSNFTLKIRSTKLEDSAMYFCASSEDRRTQYFGPGTRLLVL.

This chain joins TRBV30 and TRBJ2-7; no firm D call. There are 12 residues in the CDR3. V was trimmed by 5 bases and J by 3 bases, leaving 11 bases between them. Germline V CDR1 and CDR2: GTSNPN, SVGIG (reference sequence). CDR3 loop: CAWSTKFYEQYF. CDR3 DNA sequence: TGTGCCTGGTCTACAAAGTTCTACGAGCAGTACTTC. Full variable domain (outside the CDR3, taken from reference TRBV30 and TRBJ2-7): SQTIHQWPATLVQPVGSPLSLECTVEGTSNPNLYWYRQAAGRGLQLLFYSVGIGQISSEVPQNLSASRPQDRQFILSSKKLLLSDSGFYLCAWSTKFYEQYFGPGTRLTVT.